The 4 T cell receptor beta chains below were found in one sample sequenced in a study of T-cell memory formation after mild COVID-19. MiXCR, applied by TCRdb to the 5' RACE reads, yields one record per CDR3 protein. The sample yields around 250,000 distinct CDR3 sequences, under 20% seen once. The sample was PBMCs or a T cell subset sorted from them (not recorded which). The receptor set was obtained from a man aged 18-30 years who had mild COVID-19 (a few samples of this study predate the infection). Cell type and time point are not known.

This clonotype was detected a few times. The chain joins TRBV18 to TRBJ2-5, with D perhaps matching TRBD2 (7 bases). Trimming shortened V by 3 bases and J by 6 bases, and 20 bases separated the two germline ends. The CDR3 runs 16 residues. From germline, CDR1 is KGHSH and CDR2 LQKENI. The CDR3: CASSPPVGGPLKTQYF. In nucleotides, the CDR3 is TGTGCCAGCTCACCTCCCGTGGGGGGGCCTTTGAAGACCCAGTACTTC.

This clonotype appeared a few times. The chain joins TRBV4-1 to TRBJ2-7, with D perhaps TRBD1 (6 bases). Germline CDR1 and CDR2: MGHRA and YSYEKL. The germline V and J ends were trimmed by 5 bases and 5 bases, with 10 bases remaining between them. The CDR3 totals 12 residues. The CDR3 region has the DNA TGCGCCAGCAGCGGTACAGGGAACGAGCAGTACGTC. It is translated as CASSGTGNEQYV.

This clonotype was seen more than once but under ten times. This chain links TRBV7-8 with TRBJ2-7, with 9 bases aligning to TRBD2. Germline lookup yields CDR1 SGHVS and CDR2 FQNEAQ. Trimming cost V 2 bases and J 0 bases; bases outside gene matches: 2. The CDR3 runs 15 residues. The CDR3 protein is CASSLRAGGSYEQYF. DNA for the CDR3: TGTGCCAGCAGCTTACGAGCGGGGGGCTCCTACGAGCAGTACTTC.

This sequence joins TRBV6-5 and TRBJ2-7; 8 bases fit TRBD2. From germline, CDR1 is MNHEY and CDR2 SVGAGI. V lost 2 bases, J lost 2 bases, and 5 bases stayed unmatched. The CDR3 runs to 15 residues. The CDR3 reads CASSYLLAGTYEQYF. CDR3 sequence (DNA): TGTGCCAGCAGTTACCTATTAGCGGGAACCTACGAGCAGTACTTC.